Presented here are 13 T cell receptor beta chains from one specimen sequenced in a study of early T cells in non-severe SARS-CoV-2 infection. TCRdb recomputed calls from the 5' RACE reads with MiXCR, one row per CDR3 protein. Altogether 25,000 to 35,000 distinct CDR3 sequences are present, about 4.5% being singletons, with the ten largest covering 5.5% to 6%. This specimen was whole blood, taken at baseline. The receptors originated from an adult who was a healthcare worker with PCR-confirmed SARS-CoV-2 infection or an uninfected control (not recorded which).

Ten or more counts support this clonotype. The chain links TRBV4-1 to TRBJ1-1; 9 bases align to TRBD1. The germline V gene has CDR1 MGHRA and CDR2 YSYEKL. This CDR3 is 15 amino acids long. Trimming removed 5 bases from V and 1 base from J; junction bases left unmatched: 5. The CDR3 here is CASSSRDRENTEAFF. The DNA of the CDR3 is TGCGCCAGCAGCTCCCGGGACAGGGAGAACACTGAAGCTTTCTTT.

This clonotype was detected many times. The chain is built from TRBV18 and TRBJ2-5, with 11 nucleotides matching TRBD2. The CDR3 contains 16 residues. Germline CDR1 reads KGHSH; CDR2 reads LQKENI. With 0 bases clipped from V and 4 bases from J, the junction kept 4 bases outside the gene matches. CDR3 region: CASSPPGLAGGETQYF. The CDR3 DNA sequence: TGTGCCAGCTCACCACCGGGTCTAGCGGGAGGAGAGACCCAGTACTTC.

This clonotype was counted at least ten times. The chain recombines TRBV28 with TRBJ2-2; TRBD1 matches at 8 bases. The trim removed 5 bases at V and 5 bases at J, leaving 7 bases unmatched. CDR1 is MDHEN, CDR2 SYDVKM, per germline. CDR3 length: 15 residues. The CDR3 DNA is TGTGCCAGCAGTCAAACAGGGGGTCTAACCGGGGAGCTGTTTTTT. Translating gives CASSQTGGLTGELFF.

This clonotype has ten or more counts. The V gene is TRBV6-5, the J gene TRBJ2-5; TRBD2 aligns across 7 bases. CDR1 and CDR2 from the germline V gene are MNHEY and SVGAGI. CDR3 length equals 13 residues. After removal of 8 bases from V and 0 bases from J, the junction contained 3 bases not matched to a gene. The CDR3 nucleotides read TGTGCCAGCTGGCGGGGGTACCAAGAGACCCAGTACTTC. Translating gives CASWRGYQETQYF.

This clonotype was picked up many times. The chain uses TRBV7-9 and TRBJ2-5, with D perhaps TRBD1 or TRBD2 (5 bases each). The germline V gene encodes CDR1 SEHNR and CDR2 FQNEAQ (reference sequence). The V end was cut by 2 bases, the J end by 7 bases, with 11 bases between. The CDR3 totals 13 residues. The CDR3 bases are TGTGCCAGCAGCTTACAAGGGGCGGGGACCCAGTACTTC. Amino acids: CASSLQGAGTQYF. The full variable domain, its missing parts supplied by reference TRBV7-9 and TRBJ2-5, is DTGVSQNPRHKITKRGQNVTFRCDPISEHNRLYWYRQTLGQGPEFLTYFQNEAQLEKSRLLSDRFSAERPKGSFSTLEIQRTEQGDSAMYLCASSLQGAGTQYFGPGTRLLVL.

This clonotype was seen many times. The V call is TRBV27, the J call TRBJ1-4, with 8 bases matching TRBD1. With V trimmed by 11 bases and J by 4 bases, 6 bases remained unmatched. This CDR3 has 13 amino acids. Germline CDR1 and CDR2: MNHEY and SMNVEV (reference sequence). CDR3 DNA: TGTGCCGCGGGGGACAGGTTTAATGAAAAACTGTTTTTT. Residues: CAAGDRFNEKLFF.

This clonotype qualifies as medium-sized. The genes are TRBV29-1 and TRBJ2-1; 7 bases fit TRBD1. Germline assignment: CDR1 SQVTM and CDR2 ANQGSEA. This CDR3 spans 15 amino acids. Trimming at V came to 4 bases and at J to 6 bases, leaving 12 bases not matched to a gene. In nucleotides, the CDR3 is TGCAGCGTTGCTCGAGTACAGGGGCTCCCCAATGAGCAGTTCTTC. It encodes CSVARVQGLPNEQFF.

The table lists this clonotype with many counts. V usage is TRBV6-1 and J usage is TRBJ2-7; D call uncertain. V was pared by 3 bases and J by 1 base, with 10 bases between. The CDR3 covers 14 residues. CDR1 is MNHNS and CDR2 is SASEGT in the germline V gene. The CDR3 is CASSDLAESYEQYF. DNA for the CDR3: TGTGCCAGCAGTGACCTTGCGGAATCCTACGAGCAGTACTTC.

This clonotype was observed at least ten times. The chain employs TRBV7-2 and TRBJ2-7, with D perhaps given as TRBD1 or TRBD2 (5 bases each). The CDR3 runs 14 residues. V shed 6 bases and J shed 3 bases, with 15 bases lying between them. CDR1 and CDR2 from the germline V gene are SGHTA and FQGNSA. CDR3 coding DNA: TGTGCCAGCAGTTCCCGGGACGCTTACTACGAGCAGTACTTC. Translated: CASSSRDAYYEQYF.

This clonotype was counted many times. The rearrangement uses TRBV7-2 and TRBJ2-3; 13 bases agree with TRBD2. The length of the CDR3 is 18 residues. The germline CDR1 and CDR2 sequences are SGHTA and FQGNSA. V shed 5 bases and J 1 base; nucleotides not matched to a gene: 9. CDR3 in amino acids: CASSPRLAGGRGTDTQYF. The DNA of the CDR3 is TGTGCCAGCAGCCCCCGACTAGCGGGAGGTAGGGGCACAGATACGCAGTATTTT.

In this sample, this clonotype turned up many times. V usage is TRBV12-3 or TRBV12-4 and J usage is TRBJ2-7, with 11 bases matching TRBD2. V dropped 7 bases and J dropped 5; count of bases not matched to a gene: 13. The CDR3 runs to 16 residues. CDR3: CASKVGLAGGWNEQYF. DNA of the CDR3: TGTGCCAGCAAAGTTGGCCTAGCGGGGGGTTGGAACGAGCAGTACTTC.

This clonotype was counted ten times or more. The chain is built from TRBV4-2 and TRBJ2-7; D perhaps matches TRBD2 (6 bases). The CDR3 contains 13 residues. V lost 4 bases to trimming and J lost 3 bases, with 10 bases between them. Germline CDR1 reads LGHNA; CDR2 reads YNFKEQ. The CDR3 spells CASSPIGSYEQYF. CDR3 DNA: TGTGCCAGCAGCCCCATCGGGAGCTACGAGCAGTACTTC.

Many counts were recorded for this clonotype. V usage is TRBV6-1 and J usage is TRBJ2-2; D gene ambiguous. V was clipped by 1 base and J by 0 bases, with 6 bases between them. This CDR3 has 15 residues. CDR1 is MNHNS and CDR2 is SASEGT in the germline V gene. The CDR3 DNA is TGTGCCAGCAGTGAAGAACTTGCGAACACCGGGGAGCTGTTTTTT. Its translation: CASSEELANTGELFF.